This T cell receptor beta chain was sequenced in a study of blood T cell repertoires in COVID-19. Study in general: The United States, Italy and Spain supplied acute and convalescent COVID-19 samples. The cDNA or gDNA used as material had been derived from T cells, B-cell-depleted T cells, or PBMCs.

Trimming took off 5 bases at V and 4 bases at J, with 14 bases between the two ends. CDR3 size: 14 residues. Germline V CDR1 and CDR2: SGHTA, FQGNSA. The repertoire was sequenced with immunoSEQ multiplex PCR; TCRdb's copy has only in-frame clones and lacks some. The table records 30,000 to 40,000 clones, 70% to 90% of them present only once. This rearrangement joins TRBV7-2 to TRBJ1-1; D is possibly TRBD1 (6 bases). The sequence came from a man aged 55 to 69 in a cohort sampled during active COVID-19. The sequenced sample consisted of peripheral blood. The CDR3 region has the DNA TGTGCCAGCAGCCCAGGGGTTTTACTCACTGAAGCTTTCTTT. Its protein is CASSPGVLLTEAFF.